This T cell receptor (beta chain) was documented in a study of spatial heterogeneity in lung cancer. Study in general: Consistent detection of more beta-chain than alpha-chain sequences was observed. The average count in raw reads for each unique TCR and UMI combination exceeded eight appearances.

This clonotype is medium-sized in the sample. One entry per CDR3 protein results from TCRdb running MiXCR on the 5' RACE reads. This sample has 15,000 to 20,000 distinct CDR3 sequences; over 20% occur once, and the top ten carry 15% to 20%. Time point noted: sample taken at primary tumor resection. Sequencing was performed on whole RNA extracted from tumor and nontumor lung tissue, or from frozen PBMC, and the material was left unsorted. The donors, 72 patients with untreated early-stage non-small cell lung cancer, provided the samples. Per germline, CDR1 MNHNS and CDR2 SASEGT. V was shortened by 1 base and J by 4 bases, with 10 bases between the two germline ends. The CDR3 spans 15 residues.

The chain recombines TRBV6-1 with TRBJ2-2; D unresolved. The specimen comprised PBMCs, sampled at surgery. This TCR was sampled from a female donor with early-stage non-small cell lung cancer. The CDR3 reads CASSEGVSRTGELFF. The CDR3 DNA reads TGTGCCAGCAGTGAAGGTGTCAGCCGCACCGGGGAGCTGTTTTTT.